What follows are 32 T cell receptor beta chains derived from one specimen sequenced in a study of cytomegalovirus exposure and HLA in healthy donors. In the PCR, 60 Vbeta and 13 Jbeta primers were used. The data were produced by immunoSEQ multiplex PCR, yet TCRdb's version contains in-frame clones alone and is incomplete. The sample includes 200,000 or so clones, roughly 84% of them seen just once. The source material was PBMCs. These receptors came from a boy aged 5-17 years in good health and CMV-seronegative.

This chain connects TRBV2 to TRBJ1-4; no firm D call. This CDR3 is 14 amino acids long. Germline CDR1 is SNHLY and CDR2 is FYNNEI. V dropped 2 bases and J dropped 0 bases, with 4 bases sitting between them. The CDR3 spells CASSELTTNEKLFF. DNA of the CDR3: TGTGCCAGCAGTGAACTAACAACTAATGAAAAACTGTTTTTT. Full variable domain (outside the CDR3, taken from reference TRBV2 and TRBJ1-4): EPEVTQTPSHQVTQMGQEVILRCVPISNHLYFYWYRQILGQKVEFLVSFYNNEISEKSEIFDDQFSVERPDGSNFTLKIRSTKLEDSAMYFCASSELTTNEKLFFGSGTQLSVL.

This clone was observed a handful of times. This chain links TRBV29-1 with TRBJ1-1; D gene ambiguous. Germline V gene data show CDR1 as SQVTM and CDR2 as ANQGSEA. V was shortened by 3 bases and J by 2 bases, with 10 bases between the two germline ends. The CDR3 runs to 13 residues. The CDR3, as DNA: TGCAGCGTTGAGGGGAGAGAAAACACTGAAGCTTTCTTT. Its protein product is CSVEGRENTEAFF.

This clone has just a few counts. The chain uses TRBV15 and TRBJ2-7, with 14 bases identical to TRBD2. V lost 5 bases to trimming and J lost 7 bases; unmatched junction nucleotides: 7. Per the germline V gene, CDR1 is LNHNV and CDR2 is YYDKDF (reference sequence). This CDR3 region has 15 residues. This chain's CDR3 is CATSDPGLAGEEQYF. The CDR3 coding sequence is TGTGCCACCAGCGATCCGGGACTAGCGGGAGAAGAGCAGTACTTC.

This sequence joins TRBV30 and TRBJ1-6; possibly TRBD1 for D (6 bases). V gave up 3 bases and J gave up 10 bases, with 13 bases separating them. Germline V gene sequence: CDR1 GTSNPN, CDR2 SVGIG (reference sequence). The CDR3 runs 13 residues. The DNA for the CDR3 is TGTGCCTGGAGGGGCCAGGGGAAATCACCCCTCCACTTT. Amino acid sequence: CAWRGQGKSPLHF.

This clone has a handful of counts. The rearrangement uses TRBV5-6 and TRBJ1-2; TRBD1 is a possible D gene (5 bases). This CDR3 region has 15 residues. With 4 bases removed from V and 8 bases from J, the gap between germline ends came to 21 bases. Germline values: CDR1 SGHDT, CDR2 YYEEEE. The CDR3 region has the DNA TGTGCCAGCAGCCCCACGGTTGCGGGGCTGGAGGGCTACACCTTC. It yields the protein CASSPTVAGLEGYTF.

V usage is TRBV30 and J usage is TRBJ1-2; 12 bases fit TRBD1. The CDR3 length is 12 residues. Losses at the gene ends were 4 bases for V and 10 bases for J; bases not matched to a gene: 4. The germline V gene has CDR1 GTSNPN and CDR2 SVGIG (reference sequence). The CDR3 here is CAWTGTGGSYTF. For the CDR3, the DNA is TGTGCCTGGACAGGGACAGGGGGCTCCTACACCTTC.

This clone was detected only once. The V call is TRBV13, the J call TRBJ2-3; the match to TRBD2 covers 8 bases. This CDR3 is built from 16 residues. Germline CDR1 reads PRHDT; CDR2 reads FYEKMQ (reference sequence). With V trimmed by 4 bases and J by 1 base, 7 bases remained unmatched. This chain's CDR3 is CASSSHHGRGTDTQYF. CDR3 sequence (DNA): TGTGCCAGCAGCTCGCACCACGGGAGGGGCACAGATACGCAGTATTTT.

In its sample, this clone was seen a few times. This rearrangement joins TRBV7-9 to TRBJ1-1; possibly TRBD1 for D (6 bases). CDR1 is SEHNR and CDR2 is FQNEAQ in the germline V gene (reference sequence). The CDR3 sequence is 13 residues long. The V gene lost 5 bases and the J gene lost 8 bases, with 15 bases spanning the gap. This CDR3 is CASSPPGAKEAFF. CDR3 DNA: TGTGCCAGCAGCCCCCCAGGGGCCAAAGAAGCTTTCTTT. Using reference TRBV7-9 and TRBJ1-1 for the parts outside the CDR3, the full variable domain is DTGVSQNPRHKITKRGQNVTFRCDPISEHNRLYWYRQTLGQGPEFLTYFQNEAQLEKSRLLSDRFSAERPKGSFSTLEIQRTEQGDSAMYLCASSPPGAKEAFFGQGTRLTVV.

This chain joins TRBV6-1 and TRBJ2-7, with a tentative D call TRBD2 (6 bases). Between the trimmed V and J ends, which lost 6 bases and 2 bases, there was a span of 17 bases. The CDR3 runs 15 residues. The V gene's germline CDR1 is MNHNS and CDR2 SASEGT. In DNA form, the CDR3 reads TGTGCCAGCAGGGAGAGGTGGGGACTCACCTACGAGCAGTACTTC. It encodes CASRERWGLTYEQYF.

The V and J genes are TRBV18 and TRBJ2-5; tentatively, D is TRBD2 (6 bases). CDR3 length equals 19 residues. Germline V gene sequence: CDR1 KGHSH, CDR2 LQKENI. V lost 1 base to trimming and J lost 2 bases, with 23 bases between them. The chain's CDR3 is CASSPRSGSHSGLQETQYF. The CDR3 coding sequence is TGTGCCAGCTCACCACGGAGCGGGTCTCACAGTGGACTTCAAGAGACCCAGTACTTC.

For this clone: Mismatch with germline at one junction end may stem from a read error. In nucleotides, the CDR3 is TGTTCCAGCAGCCCGGACCGGAGGGACTACACCTTC. This codes for CSSSPDRRDYTF. This chain uses TRBV7-9 with TRBJ1-2; D remains ambiguous. Germline CDR1 and CDR2: SEHNR and FQNEAQ (reference sequence). This CDR3 region has 12 residues.

The J gene is TRBJ2-1, the V gene TRBV5-1; the match to TRBD2 covers 9 bases. Losses at the gene ends were 0 bases for V and 3 bases for J; bases not matched to a gene: 4. The CDR3 consists of 16 residues. Germline-derived CDR1 and CDR2 are SGHRS and YFSETQ. CDR3 DNA: TGCGCCAGCAGCTTGGGAGCGGGAGGACTCTACAATGAGCAGTTCTTC. Its protein is CASSLGAGGLYNEQFF.

This clone has more than one count but fewer than ten. The chain joins TRBV27 to TRBJ2-5, with D possibly being TRBD2 (6 bases). This CDR3 has 13 residues. The V end was cut by 7 bases, the J end by 4 bases, with 13 bases between. Per germline, CDR1 MNHEY and CDR2 SMNVEV (reference sequence). CDR3 coding DNA: TGTGCCAGCACCTCGGGAGTAGGAGAGACCCAGTACTTC. It codes for CASTSGVGETQYF.

The V call is TRBV5-1, the J call TRBJ2-5; TRBD1 aligns across 7 bases. This CDR3 contains 15 residues. CDR1 is SGHRS, CDR2 YFSETQ, per germline. With 4 bases clipped from V and 4 bases from J, the junction kept 10 bases outside the gene matches. Here the CDR3 reads CASSLGDSLRETQYF. In DNA, the CDR3 is TGCGCCAGCAGCCTAGGGGACAGCCTCCGAGAGACCCAGTACTTC.

J is TRBJ2-7 and V is TRBV7-9; perhaps TRBD2 as D (6 bases). Trimming removed 0 bases from V and 2 bases from J, with 17 bases in between. Germline lookup yields CDR1 SEHNR and CDR2 FQNEAQ (reference sequence). The length of the CDR3 is 17 residues. The CDR3: CASSLAQAREAPYEQYF. Written as DNA, the CDR3 is TGTGCCAGCAGCTTAGCTCAGGCAAGGGAGGCGCCCTACGAGCAGTACTTC.

This clone was found once. The chain carries TRBV2 and TRBJ1-1; the match to TRBD1 covers 9 bases. The CDR3 contains 13 residues. The V gene's germline CDR1 is SNHLY and CDR2 FYNNEI. V lost 4 bases, J lost 4 bases, and 1 base stayed unmatched. The CDR3 reads CASSGTGVTEAFF. The CDR3 region has the DNA TGTGCCAGCAGTGGGACAGGGGTCACTGAAGCTTTCTTT.

The chain links TRBV18 to TRBJ1-1; 9 nucleotides agree with TRBD1. Germline V gene lookup returns CDR1 KGHSH and CDR2 LQKENI. The V segment lost 5 bases and the J segment 5 bases; nucleotides outside the gene matches: 9. The length of the CDR3 is 15 residues. CDR3 sequence: CASSKLRQGVTEAFF. The CDR3 nucleotides read TGTGCCAGCTCAAAGCTGCGACAGGGGGTGACTGAAGCTTTCTTT.

This clone came up a few times. V usage is TRBV6-1 and J usage is TRBJ1-2; unclear D gene. The CDR3 is made up of 11 amino acids. Germline V gives CDR1 MNHNS, CDR2 SASEGT. The V gene lost 6 bases and the J gene lost 5 bases, with 7 bases spanning the gap. CDR3 loop: CASSGVYGYTF. Here the CDR3 DNA reads TGTGCCAGCAGCGGGGTTTATGGCTACACCTTC.

The chain uses TRBV27 and TRBJ2-7; TRBD1 agrees at 8 bases. Germline assignment: CDR1 MNHEY and CDR2 SMNVEV (reference sequence). There are 13 residues in the CDR3. With V trimmed by 5 bases and J by 5 bases, 5 bases remained unmatched. The CDR3 bases are TGTGCCAGCAGTCACCTGGACAGGGACGAGCAGTACTTC. Its protein product is CASSHLDRDEQYF.

V is TRBV7-2 and J is TRBJ2-1; D is perhaps TRBD1 (5 bases). Germline V CDR1 and CDR2: SGHTA, FQGNSA. Trimming stripped 5 bases from V and 0 bases from J, with 8 bases between. CDR3 length: 14 residues. CDR3 amino acids: CASSQGVSYNEQFF. CDR3 nucleotide sequence: TGTGCCAGCAGCCAAGGGGTCTCCTACAATGAGCAGTTCTTC.

This chain uses TRBV7-9 with TRBJ2-7, with 12 bases matching TRBD1. Per germline, CDR1 SEHNR and CDR2 FQNEAQ (reference sequence). Trimming took 5 bases from V and 6 from J; bases not matched to a gene: 11. CDR3 length: 16 residues. Here the CDR3 DNA reads TGTGCCAGCAGCCCCGAAGGGACAGGGGGCGCCTTCGAGCAGTACTTC. This encodes CASSPEGTGGAFEQYF.

For this clone: Other nucleotide sequences from this sample produce the same CDR3. V gene TRBV5-1 combines with J gene TRBJ2-7; D might be TRBD1 (7 bases). Trimming took 7 bases from V and 3 from J, leaving 11 bases between them. The length of the CDR3 is 12 residues. CDR1 and CDR2 from the germline V gene are SGHRS and YFSETQ. DNA of the CDR3: TGCGCCAGCGGAGGGACAGACTACGAGCAGTACTTC. Protein product: CASGGTDYEQYF.

The chain is built from TRBV7-2 and TRBJ2-5; no reliable D call. Germline CDR1 is SGHTA and CDR2 is FQGNSA. This CDR3 is 14 amino acids long. V lost 3 bases to trimming and J lost 0 bases, with 8 bases between them. The CDR3: CASSFQLYQETQYF. In DNA form, the CDR3 reads TGTGCCAGCAGCTTTCAACTGTACCAAGAGACCCAGTACTTC.

This clone has just one count. The rearrangement joins TRBV6-1 to TRBJ1-5; the D is unclear. Trimming pared 5 bases from V and 3 bases from J, leaving 14 bases between. The germline V gene encodes CDR1 MNHNS and CDR2 SASEGT. CDR3 size: 15 residues. For the CDR3, the DNA is TGTGCCAGCAGTCCCGCCGGTAGCATCAATCAGCCCCAGCATTTT. It translates to CASSPAGSINQPQHF.

The chain joins TRBV7-3 to TRBJ1-5; D is undetermined. This CDR3 has 13 amino acids. From germline, CDR1 is SGHTA and CDR2 FQGTGA. V was shortened by 5 bases and J by 7 bases, with 12 bases between the two germline ends. The CDR3 DNA reads TGTGCCAGCAGCCCTCAATCTGGCCAGCCCCAGCATTTT. It is translated as CASSPQSGQPQHF.

CDR3 sequence: CASSLPLSLLYF. The CDR3 DNA follows: TGTGCCAGCAGCCTCCCCCTATCCCTTTTGTACTTC. J is TRBJ2-7 and V is TRBV7-6; D ambiguous. Germline V gives CDR1 SGHVS, CDR2 FNYEAQ. The CDR3 is made up of 12 amino acids. Trimming took off 5 bases at V and 12 bases at J, with 17 bases between the two ends.

The J gene is TRBJ2-7, the V gene TRBV21-1; the table's D call TRBD1 went unverified against the DNA. TRBV21-1 is an annotated pseudogene. The CDR3 sequence is 16 residues long. CDR3 coding DNA: TGTGCCAGCAGCAAAGGGACCGGGACAGCGACCTACGAGCAGTACTTC. Residues: CASSKGTGTATYEQYF.

The chain carries TRBV27 and TRBJ2-7; D perhaps matches TRBD1 (6 bases). Germline CDR1 and CDR2: MNHEY and SMNVEV (reference sequence). V was cut by 0 bases and J by 2 bases, with 14 bases left in between. This CDR3 is built from 16 residues. This CDR3 reads CASSLSRGQKAYEQYF. CDR3 coding DNA: TGTGCCAGCAGTTTATCCCGAGGACAGAAAGCCTACGAGCAGTACTTC.

The chain is built from TRBV7-2 and TRBJ1-2, with D hard to call. This CDR3 has 13 residues. Germline assignment: CDR1 SGHTA and CDR2 FQGNSA. V lost 6 bases to trimming and J lost 3 bases, with 11 bases between them. The DNA for the CDR3 is TGTGCCAGCAGTAGCGGGGTTGACTATGGCTACACCTTC. Translation gives CASSSGVDYGYTF.

This chain links TRBV6-1 with TRBJ1-5; 9 bases match TRBD1. There are 14 residues in the CDR3. The germline V gene has CDR1 MNHNS and CDR2 SASEGT. J was trimmed by 6 bases and V by 4 bases; bases with no gene match: 4. This CDR3 is CASSVRQGGQPQHF. DNA for the CDR3: TGTGCCAGCAGTGTCCGACAGGGGGGTCAGCCCCAGCATTTT.

This chain links TRBV25-1 with TRBJ1-1; D gene ambiguous. The germline V and J ends were trimmed by 5 bases and 0 bases, with 7 bases remaining between them. The CDR3 is made up of 13 amino acids. Germline CDR1 is MGHDK and CDR2 is SYGVNS. The CDR3 reads CASSRQMNTEAFF. CDR3 bases: TGTGCCAGCAGTCGCCAGATGAACACTGAAGCTTTCTTT.

The chain uses TRBV28 and TRBJ1-5; D gene uncertain. From germline, CDR1 is MDHEN and CDR2 SYDVKM. The V and J ends lost 3 bases and 0 bases respectively, with 9 bases between them. There are 15 residues in the CDR3. CDR3: CASSLEWNSNQPQHF. The CDR3 DNA is TGTGCCAGCAGTTTGGAGTGGAATAGCAATCAGCCCCAGCATTTT.